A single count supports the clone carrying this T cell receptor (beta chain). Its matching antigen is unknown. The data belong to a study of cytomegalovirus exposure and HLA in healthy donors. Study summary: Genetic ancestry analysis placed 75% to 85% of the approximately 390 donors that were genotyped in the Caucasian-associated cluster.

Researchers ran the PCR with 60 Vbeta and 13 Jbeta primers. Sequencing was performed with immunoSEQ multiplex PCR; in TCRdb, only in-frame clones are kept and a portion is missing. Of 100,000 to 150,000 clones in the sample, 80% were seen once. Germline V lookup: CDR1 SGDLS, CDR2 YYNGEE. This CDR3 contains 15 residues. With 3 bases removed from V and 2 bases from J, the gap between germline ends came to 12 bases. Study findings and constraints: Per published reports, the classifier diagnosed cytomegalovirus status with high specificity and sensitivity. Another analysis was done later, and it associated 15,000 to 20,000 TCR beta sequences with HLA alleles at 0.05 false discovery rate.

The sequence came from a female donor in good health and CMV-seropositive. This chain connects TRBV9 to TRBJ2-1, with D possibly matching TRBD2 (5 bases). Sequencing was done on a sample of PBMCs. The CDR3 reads CASSATGYPYNEQFF. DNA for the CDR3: TGTGCCAGCAGCGCAACGGGGTACCCCTACAATGAGCAGTTCTTC.